Following are 5 T cell receptor beta chains from one sample sequenced in a study of blood T cell repertoires in COVID-19. TCRdb keeps only in-frame clones here, not all; method: immunoSEQ multiplex PCR. The sample shows approximately 400,000 clones, around 88% of them seen only once. The specimen was peripheral blood. These receptors all come from a woman between 45 and 60 years old with COVID-19, enrolled during active disease.

The CDR3: CASSPTVGSYGYTF. Written as DNA, the CDR3 is TGTGCCAGCAGCCCGACTGTCGGATCCTATGGCTACACCTTC. The chain links TRBV3-1 (or the pseudogene TRBV3-2) to TRBJ1-2; unclear D gene. V was trimmed by 4 bases and J by 4 bases, leaving 13 bases between them. Germline V gene lookup returns CDR1 LGHDT and CDR2 YNNKEL (reference sequence). The CDR3 runs to 14 residues.

The sample holds one count of this clone. V usage is TRBV5-4 and J usage is TRBJ2-3; 9 bases agree with TRBD2. In germline, CDR1 is SGHNT, CDR2 YYREEE (reference sequence). With V trimmed by 4 bases and J by 6 bases, 6 bases remained unmatched. The CDR3 loop spans 14 amino acids. The CDR3 coding sequence is TGTGCCAGCAGCCGCCCCAGCGGGGGGGATACGCAGTATTTT. This translates into CASSRPSGGDTQYF.

The V gene is TRBV7-9, the J gene TRBJ2-7; a possible D gene is TRBD2 (6 bases). The CDR3 covers 13 residues. Germline loops: CDR1 SEHNR, CDR2 FQNEAQ (reference sequence). The V end was cut by 5 bases, the J end by 6 bases, with 14 bases between. CDR3 nucleotide sequence: TGTGCCAGCAGCAGGACTAACGACCCCGAGCAGTACTTC. Its protein is CASSRTNDPEQYF.

The chain links TRBV9 to TRBJ2-3; D might be TRBD1 (6 bases). Per germline, CDR1 SGDLS and CDR2 YYNGEE. Trimming pared 4 bases from V and 1 base from J, leaving 19 bases between. There are 17 residues in the CDR3. CDR3 nucleotides: TGTGCCAGCAGCTCCCCCGGCGGCAGGGGTGGCACAGATACGCAGTATTTT. Amino acids: CASSSPGGRGGTDTQYF.

This clone showed up just once. The V gene is TRBV6-5, the J gene TRBJ2-2; TRBD1 agrees at 7 bases. CDR1 is MNHEY, CDR2 SVGAGI, per germline. Trimming removed 4 bases from V and 3 bases from J; junction bases left unmatched: 2. The CDR3 has 14 amino acids. The CDR3 is CASSSDRDTGELFF. The CDR3 nucleotides read TGTGCCAGCAGTTCAGACAGGGACACCGGGGAGCTGTTTTTT.